The clone carrying this T cell receptor (beta chain) is a singleton in its sample. V was shortened by 3 bases and J by 6 bases, with 16 bases between the two germline ends. The germline V gene has CDR1 KGHSH and CDR2 LQKENI. There are 15 residues in the CDR3. Profiled with immunoSEQ multiplex PCR; TCRdb holds only in-frame clones, not every one. The top ten clones hold roughly 14% of a sample with about 250,000 clones, around 79% of them seen once. These data are taken from a study of control samples from healthy donors and cancer patients. Material: PBMCs. The TCR was taken from a woman aged 55-69 years with lung cancer. The rearrangement uses TRBV18 and TRBJ2-3, with D possibly being TRBD2 (6 bases). The DNA for the CDR3 is TGTGCCAGCTCACCGGACTACCAAGGTGGCGATACGCAGTATTTT. This codes for CASSPDYQGGDTQYF.